Each of the 5 T cell receptor beta chains below was sequenced from the same sample in a study of blood T cell repertoires in COVID-19. TCRdb keeps only in-frame clones here, not all; method: immunoSEQ multiplex PCR. Of 45,000 to 55,000 clones in the sample, approximately 82% were seen once. Sequenced material: peripheral blood. The receptor set was obtained from a human donor in a cohort sampled during active COVID-19.

V and J are TRBV9 and TRBJ2-2, with D unclear. CDR3 length equals 12 residues. Germline V lookup: CDR1 SGDLS, CDR2 YYNGEE. Trimming left V 6 bases short and J 6 bases short, with 9 bases between. The CDR3 protein is CASTHPAGELFF. In DNA form, the CDR3 reads TGTGCCAGCACGCACCCGGCCGGGGAGCTGTTTTTT.

V is TRBV11-2 and J is TRBJ2-3, with D possibly matching TRBD2 (6 bases). This CDR3 has 16 amino acids. Germline CDR1 reads SGHAT; CDR2 reads FQNNGV. V was clipped by 5 bases and J by 1 base, with 16 bases between them. Here the CDR3 DNA reads TGTGCCAGCAGCGACGACCGGGACTTTGGCACAGATACGCAGTATTTT. It is translated as CASSDDRDFGTDTQYF. The complete variable domain, with remaining parts taken from reference TRBV11-2 and TRBJ2-3, reads EAGVAQSPRYKIIEKRQSVAFWCNPISGHATLYWYQQILGQGPKLLIQFQNNGVVDDSQLPKDRFSAERLKGVDSTLKIQPAKLEDSAVYLCASSDDRDFGTDTQYFGPGTRLTVL.

The chain carries TRBV6-5 and TRBJ1-4, with unresolved D. Trimming removed 5 bases at V and 4 bases at J, with 5 bases between. This CDR3 is built from 12 residues. Germline V gives CDR1 MNHEY, CDR2 SVGAGI. CDR3 nucleotides: TGTGCCAGCAGTCTTATTAATGAAAAACTGTTTTTT. This translates into CASSLINEKLFF.

The sample holds one count of this clone. The rearrangement uses TRBV18 and TRBJ1-3, with D maybe TRBD1 (6 bases). The CDR3 runs 14 residues. Germline V gene data show CDR1 as KGHSH and CDR2 as LQKENI. The germline V and J ends were trimmed by 0 bases and 4 bases, with 7 bases remaining between them. DNA of the CDR3: TGTGCCAGCTCACCACCGGGACAAGGAAACACCATATATTTT. Amino acids: CASSPPGQGNTIYF.

This clone was seen only a few times. Distinct nucleotide sequences in the sample also encode this CDR3. The chain employs TRBV9 and TRBJ2-1, with 8 bases aligning to TRBD2. After removal of 4 bases from V and 1 base from J, the junction contained 7 bases not matched to a gene. Germline lookup yields CDR1 SGDLS and CDR2 YYNGEE. This CDR3 has 16 amino acids. The CDR3 loop is CASSPRGGSSYNEQFF. The DNA for the CDR3 is TGTGCCAGCAGCCCTCGGGGGGGGTCTTCCTACAATGAGCAGTTCTTC.